The 2 T cell receptor beta chains reported below all come from one sample, sequenced in a study of regulatory T cells in long-lasting Graves disease. Building of the TCR beta libraries involved iRepertoire HTBI primers and Arm-PCR of CDR3 regions. From the multiplex PCR reads, TCRdb called clonotypes with MiXCR, one entry per CDR3 protein. The sample consists of around 480,000 distinct CDR3 sequences, about 16% of them appearing once. Time point defined: newly diagnosed GD, antithyroid drugs for less than 3 months. Generation of the TCR library employed RNA extracted from PBMCs. This sample was shared with a second study, whose subject was T cells in Graves' hyperthyroidism and ophthalmopathy.

Sample: peripheral blood mononuclear cells (PBMCs), taken at new diagnosis, from a patient treated with antithyroid drugs. Every receptor here comes from a middle-aged woman with Graves disease.

Ten or more counts support this clonotype. The chain links TRBV3-1 to TRBJ1-2; no clear D gene. V lost 3 bases, J lost 3 bases, and 14 bases lay in between. CDR1 and CDR2 from the germline V gene are LGHDT and YNNKEL (reference sequence). The CDR3 spans 15 residues. CDR3 protein: CASSQLSRADYGYTF. CDR3 nucleotides: TGTGCCAGCAGCCAGCTAAGTAGGGCGGACTATGGCTACACCTTC.

This clonotype was picked up many times. The rearrangement joins TRBV28 to TRBJ1-5, with D perhaps TRBD1 (5 bases). CDR1 is MDHEN and CDR2 is SYDVKM in the germline V gene. CDR3 size: 16 residues. V was clipped by 4 bases and J by 1 base, with 14 bases between them. CDR3 DNA sequence: TGTGCCAGCAGTTCAATAGGGGAGCCGAGCAATCAGCCCCAGCATTTT. Amino acids: CASSSIGEPSNQPQHF.